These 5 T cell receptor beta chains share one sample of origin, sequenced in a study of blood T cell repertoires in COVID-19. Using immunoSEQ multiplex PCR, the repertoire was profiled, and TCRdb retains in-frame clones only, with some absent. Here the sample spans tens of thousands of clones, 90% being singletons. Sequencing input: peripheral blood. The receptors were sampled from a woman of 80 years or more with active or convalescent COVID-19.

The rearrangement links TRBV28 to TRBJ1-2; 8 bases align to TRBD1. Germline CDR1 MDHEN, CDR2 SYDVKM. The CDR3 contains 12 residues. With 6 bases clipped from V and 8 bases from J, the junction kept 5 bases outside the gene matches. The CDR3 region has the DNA TGTGCCAGCAGCACCACAGGGGGAGGCTACACCTTC. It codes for CASSTTGGGYTF.

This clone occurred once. The CDR3 region has the DNA TGTGCCAGCAGCTCCGGACTAGCGACCGGAGGGGAGACCCAGTACTTC. It specifies CASSSGLATGGETQYF. The chain employs TRBV9 and TRBJ2-5, with 9 bases aligning to TRBD2. With 4 bases clipped from V and 5 bases from J, the junction kept 12 bases outside the gene matches. The CDR3 is made up of 16 amino acids. Per germline, CDR1 SGDLS and CDR2 YYNGEE.

The CDR3 sequence is CSVARDRGRNTEAFF. CDR3 DNA sequence: TGCAGCGTTGCGAGGGACAGGGGGCGAAACACTGAAGCTTTCTTT. The chain has TRBV29-1 and TRBJ1-1; 12 nucleotides align to TRBD1. This CDR3 contains 15 residues. Unmatched junction bases numbered 5, after V lost 4 bases and J lost 2 bases. Germline V CDR1 and CDR2: SQVTM, ANQGSEA. The full variable domain, its missing parts supplied by reference TRBV29-1 and TRBJ1-1, is SAVISQKPSRDICQRGTSLTIQCQVDSQVTMMFWYRQQPGQSLTLIATANQGSEATYESGFVIDKFPISRPNLTFSTLTVSNMSPEDSSIYLCSVARDRGRNTEAFFGQGTRLTVV.

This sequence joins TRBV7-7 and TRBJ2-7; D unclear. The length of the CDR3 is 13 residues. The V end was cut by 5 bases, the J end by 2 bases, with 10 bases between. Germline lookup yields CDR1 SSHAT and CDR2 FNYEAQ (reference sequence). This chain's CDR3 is CASSEAPTYEQYF. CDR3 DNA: TGTGCCAGCAGCGAAGCGCCTACCTACGAGCAGTACTTC.

CDR3 nucleotide sequence: TGTGCCAGCCGCGCTACCGGGGATACTGGAAACACCATATATTTT. This translates into CASRATGDTGNTIYF. J is TRBJ1-3 and V is TRBV27, with unresolved D. The germline gives CDR1 MNHEY, CDR2 SMNVEV (reference sequence). The CDR3 is 15 residues long. The ends were cut back, 8 bases at V and 2 bases at J, with 16 bases in the middle.